Included here is one T cell receptor beta chain sequence, with context. What it recognizes is unknown. A read error may be the cause here, since a much bigger clone is one base away. MiXCR was run by TCRdb on the reads, yielding one entry per CDR3 protein. The table includes about a million distinct CDR3 sequences, roughly 31% detected once. These data are taken from a study of T cell repertoires in cytomegalovirus infection. Study outcomes and limitations: There were carriers of CMV plus the relevant HLA, and cumulative public TCR beta family frequency identified them. HLA-C-restricted CMV-specific TCR beta clonotypes prevailed in the ex vivo response.

CDR3 size: 16 residues. The germline CDR1 and CDR2 sequences are SGHTA and FQGNSA. Unmatched junction bases numbered 11, after V lost 1 base and J lost 7 bases. This specimen was cultured CD8+ T cells from PBMCs, taken from culture after CMV antigen stimulation. The sequence was obtained from a human donor in good health (CMV status not recorded). Some clones in this sample may be carry-over from other donors' samples. The rearrangement uses TRBV7-2 and TRBJ2-3, with 7 bases lining up with TRBD2. The CDR3 reads CTSSLVIAGLLHTQYF. CDR3 bases: TGTACCAGCAGCTTAGTAATAGCGGGCCTTCTTCATACGCAGTATTTT.